These 15 T cell receptor beta chains were all obtained from the same sample, sequenced in a study of blood T cell repertoires in COVID-19. This table comes from immunoSEQ multiplex PCR, and its TCRdb copy is limited to in-frame clones, with some not included. The table records about 170,000 clones, 83% of them present only once. Source material: peripheral blood. All receptors derive from a woman in her seventies who had recovered from COVID-19.

This clone occurred once. This rearrangement joins TRBV3-1 (or the pseudogene TRBV3-2) to TRBJ2-7; TRBD2 agrees at 15 bases. Germline V gene data show CDR1 as LGHDT and CDR2 as YNNKEL (reference sequence). J was trimmed by 5 bases and V by 4 bases; bases with no gene match: 21. This CDR3 is built from 21 residues. The CDR3 region is CASSPWARGGTSGRFAHEQYF. The CDR3 region has the DNA TGTGCCAGCAGCCCTTGGGCCCGAGGAGGGACTAGCGGGAGGTTCGCCCACGAGCAGTACTTC.

The V gene is TRBV30, the J gene TRBJ2-5, with 7 bases aligning to TRBD2. V gave up 0 bases and J gave up 6 bases; unmatched junction bases: 10. The germline gives CDR1 GTSNPN, CDR2 SVGIG (reference sequence). The CDR3 spans 15 residues. The CDR3 sequence: CAWSVGTGGSQTQYF. CDR3 coding DNA: TGTGCCTGGAGTGTAGGGACTGGCGGGAGTCAGACCCAGTACTTC.

The V and J genes are TRBV6-1 and TRBJ1-1; D ambiguous. CDR1 is MNHNS, CDR2 SASEGT, per germline. The CDR3 has 11 amino acids. The V end was cut by 6 bases, the J end by 10 bases, with 12 bases between. CDR3 DNA sequence: TGTGCCAGCAGCCCATCGGGTCTAGCTTTCTTT. Translation: CASSPSGLAFF.

The rearrangement uses TRBV30 and TRBJ1-1; D remains ambiguous. This CDR3 has 14 amino acids. Germline lookup yields CDR1 GTSNPN and CDR2 SVGIG (reference sequence). The V gene lost 0 bases and the J gene lost 5 bases, with 13 bases spanning the gap. CDR3 bases: TGTGCCTGGAGTGTGGGCGGGCCCGGTACTGAAGCTTTCTTT. Residues: CAWSVGGPGTEAFF.

This clone was seen only once. The chain employs TRBV21-1 and TRBJ2-2; no DNA check was done on the table's D call, TRBD2. TRBV21-1 is annotated as a pseudogene. The CDR3 consists of 16 residues. CDR3 DNA sequence: TGTGCCAGCATGGGTCCTGCGACTACGAACACCGGGGAGCTGTTTTTT. Translated, it gives CASMGPATTNTGELFF.

This chain links TRBV4-2 with TRBJ1-4; maybe TRBD1 (5 bases). The length of the CDR3 is 14 residues. V lost 4 bases to trimming and J lost 7 bases, with 13 bases between them. From germline, CDR1 is LGHNA and CDR2 YNFKEQ. CDR3 sequence (DNA): TGTGCCAGCAGCCCCTTTCGCGGGGGTGAAAAACTGTTTTTT. This codes for CASSPFRGGEKLFF.

The V call is TRBV28, the J call TRBJ2-3; D is uncertain. The CDR3 sequence is 12 residues long. V was shortened by 1 base and J by 6 bases, with 5 bases between the two germline ends. Germline V gives CDR1 MDHEN, CDR2 SYDVKM. Written as DNA, the CDR3 is TGTGCCAGCAGTTTATTCCGGGATACGCAGTATTTT. This gives the protein CASSLFRDTQYF.

The chain carries TRBV7-2 and TRBJ1-2; D not certain. V dropped 1 base and J dropped 7 bases, with 10 bases sitting between them. CDR1 and CDR2 (germline): SGHTA, FQGNSA. CDR3 length: 13 residues. The CDR3 sequence: CASSLGLRGGYTF. CDR3 DNA sequence: TGTGCCAGCAGCTTAGGTTTGCGGGGTGGCTACACCTTC. The full variable domain, completed using reference TRBV7-2 and TRBJ1-2, is GAGVSQSPSNKVTEKGKDVELRCDPISGHTALYWYRQSLGQGLEFLIYFQGNSAPDKSGLPSDRFSAERTGGSVSTLTIQRTQQEDSAVYLCASSLGLRGGYTFGSGTRLTVV.

The chain uses TRBV3-1 (or the pseudogene TRBV3-2) and TRBJ1-2, with a tentative D call TRBD1 (5 bases). The germline CDR1 and CDR2 sequences are LGHDT and YNNKEL (reference sequence). Trimming stripped 0 bases from V and 7 bases from J, with 27 bases between. The CDR3 consists of 19 residues. CDR3 DNA sequence: TGTGCCAGCAGCCAAGACCCGCAGGGTTGGCCCCAGGAGTTGGGTGGCTACACCTTC. It is translated as CASSQDPQGWPQELGGYTF.

The V and J genes are TRBV6-1 and TRBJ1-6, with D hard to call. The germline gives CDR1 MNHNS, CDR2 SASEGT. The V and J ends lost 0 bases and 6 bases respectively, with 3 bases between them. This CDR3 has 13 residues. The CDR3 spells CASSEAGNSPLHF. CDR3 sequence (DNA): TGTGCCAGCAGTGAAGCCGGTAATTCACCCCTCCACTTT.

The chain carries TRBV5-6 and TRBJ1-4; D is ambiguous. The CDR3 is 14 amino acids. CDR1 and CDR2 (germline): SGHDT, YYEEEE. Trimming stripped 4 bases from V and 2 bases from J, with 9 bases between. The CDR3 DNA is TGTGCCAGCAGCCTGTGGGCGACTAATGAAAAACTGTTTTTT. Translation: CASSLWATNEKLFF.

The chain carries TRBV7-3 and TRBJ2-3; 7 positions match TRBD2. Looked up from germline, CDR1 is SGHTA and CDR2 is FQGTGA. This CDR3 is 16 amino acids long. With V trimmed by 7 bases and J by 0 bases, 10 bases remained unmatched. The CDR3 DNA is TGTGCCAGCACCTTGGGCTACGGGGGGAGCACAGATACGCAGTATTTT. Residues: CASTLGYGGSTDTQYF. The variable domain in full, completed from reference TRBV7-3 and TRBJ2-3, reads GAGVSQTPSNKVTEKGKYVELRCDPISGHTALYWYRQSLGQGPEFLIYFQGTGAADDSGLPNDRFFAVRPEGSVSTLKIQRTERGDSAVYLCASTLGYGGSTDTQYFGPGTRLTVL.

This rearrangement joins TRBV11-3 to TRBJ1-4, with D hard to call. From germline, CDR1 is SGHNT and CDR2 YENEEA. The CDR3 spans 18 residues. The V gene lost 5 bases and the J gene lost 0 bases, with 19 bases spanning the gap. CDR3 sequence (DNA): TGTGCCAGCAGCCCACCCGCGGGCAGGCGGCCAACTAATGAAAAACTGTTTTTT. Amino acid sequence: CASSPPAGRRPTNEKLFF.

This clone came up once. V usage is TRBV7-9 and J usage is TRBJ2-7, with TRBD2 as a possible D gene (5 bases). The germline V gene encodes CDR1 SEHNR and CDR2 FQNEAQ (reference sequence). The CDR3 has 13 residues. V was cut by 6 bases and J by 3 bases, with 12 bases left in between. DNA for the CDR3: TGTGCCAGCAGAGGAGGCCCTCTCTACGAGCAGTACTTC. Translating it yields CASRGGPLYEQYF.

The chain uses TRBV9 and TRBJ1-4, with D possibly matching TRBD1 (6 bases). The CDR3 consists of 14 residues. Germline-derived CDR1 and CDR2 are SGDLS and YYNGEE. V shed 3 bases and J shed 3 bases, with 9 bases lying between them. CDR3 region: CASSAGQPNEKLFF. The DNA for the CDR3 is TGTGCCAGCAGCGCAGGACAGCCTAATGAAAAACTGTTTTTT.